The entry below gives a single T cell receptor beta chain sequence along with its context. Its specificity is unknown. These data belong to a study of T cell clones after liver transplantation. Study-level background: TCRbeta sequencing after a pre-transplant mixed lymphocyte reaction identified graft-donor-reactive clones, later tracked in post-transplant blood.

General study findings and limits: In most of the 8 subjects, circulating graft-donor-reactive CD4 TCRbeta sequences fell significantly after transplant.

The data were produced by immunoSEQ multiplex PCR, yet TCRdb's version contains in-frame clones alone and is incomplete. The sample carries around 20,000 clones, about 90% recorded once. CDR1 and CDR2 (germline): LGHNA, YSLEER. The CDR3 runs to 15 residues. V shed 3 bases, J shed 6 bases, and the junction held 6 bases outside the gene matches. The sequence was collected from a human donor who received a liver transplant. Sequences were derived from CD8+ T cells from blood, sampled before liver transplant. J is TRBJ2-1 and V is TRBV4-3; TRBD2 aligns across 9 bases. The CDR3 nucleotides read TGCGCCAGCAGCCACCGACTAGCGGCTATCAATGAGCAGTTCTTC. It translates to CASSHRLAAINEQFF.